The 26 T cell receptor beta chains below were found in one sample sequenced in a study of somatic mutations in cytotoxic T cells in rheumatoid arthritis. Here immunoSEQ multiplex PCR was the method, and the copy in TCRdb shows in-frame clones only, minus some. The sample lists 8,500 to 13,000 clones; over 55% were seen once. The sample comprised CD8+ T cells sorted from blood. The receptors shown here come from an adult with rheumatoid arthritis.

The genes are TRBV23-1 and TRBJ1-2, with D possibly matching TRBD1 (6 bases). TRBV23-1 carries the ORF label, with uncertain function. Deletions cut 6 bases from V and 8 bases from J, with 16 bases between. This CDR3 has 13 amino acids. The CDR3 nucleotides read TGCGCCAGCAGACTACAGGGAAATGGCGGCTACACCTTC. Translation gives CASRLQGNGGYTF.

This rearrangement joins TRBV6-6 to TRBJ1-1; D call uncertain. Germline V gene lookup returns CDR1 MNHNY and CDR2 SVGAGI (reference sequence). The CDR3 is 15 residues long. Trimming removed 4 bases at V and 9 bases at J, with 21 bases between. The CDR3 sequence: CASSSPLTGRLQAFF. CDR3 nucleotides: TGTGCCAGCAGTTCCCCCTTAACCGGAAGGCTCCAAGCTTTCTTT.

There are a few counts of this clone. This CDR3 reads CASSDNGPGGYTF. The CDR3 bases are TGTGCCAGCAGTGATAACGGACCGGGGGGCTACACCTTC. The V and J genes are TRBV6-1 and TRBJ1-2; no clear D. From germline, CDR1 is MNHNS and CDR2 SASEGT. With 3 bases removed from V and 8 bases from J, the gap between germline ends came to 13 bases. The CDR3 contains 13 residues.

The chain links TRBV2 to TRBJ1-1; tentative D call: TRBD1 (6 bases). CDR3 length: 13 residues. The V gene's germline CDR1 is SNHLY and CDR2 FYNNEI. V was shortened by 7 bases and J by 1 base, with 10 bases between the two germline ends. CDR3 residues: CASKGGTNTEAFF. The CDR3, as DNA: TGTGCCAGCAAGGGGGGTACGAACACTGAAGCTTTCTTT.

The chain recombines TRBV7-2 with TRBJ2-7; TRBD2 agrees at 7 bases. The germline CDR1 and CDR2 sequences are SGHTA and FQGNSA. The CDR3 loop spans 15 amino acids. Trimming removed 3 bases from V and 2 bases from J; junction bases left unmatched: 7. CDR3 DNA: TGTGCCAGCAGCTTGGGTGGGGGGGTTGCCTACGAGCAGTACTTC. Residues: CASSLGGGVAYEQYF.

The chain recombines TRBV7-3 with TRBJ2-1; 7 bases match TRBD2. This CDR3 is 16 amino acids long. After removal of 5 bases from V and 5 bases from J, the junction contained 12 bases not matched to a gene. Germline CDR1 SGHTA, CDR2 FQGTGA. CDR3 loop: CASSPLGAGVNNEQFF. Here the CDR3 DNA reads TGTGCCAGCAGCCCCCTGGGTGCGGGAGTTAACAATGAGCAGTTCTTC.

This chain links TRBV13 with TRBJ1-1, with TRBD1 matching over 7 bases. V dropped 1 base and J dropped 1; count of bases not matched to a gene: 6. Germline V gene data show CDR1 as PRHDT and CDR2 as FYEKMQ (reference sequence). This CDR3 is built from 16 residues. Written as DNA, the CDR3 is TGTGCCAGCAGCTTAGAGCCAGGGGGAAAGAACACTGAAGCTTTCTTT. This encodes CASSLEPGGKNTEAFF.

The V and J genes are TRBV4-1 and TRBJ2-1; 15 bases fit TRBD2. The CDR3 is 16 amino acids. Germline V gene data show CDR1 as MGHRA and CDR2 as YSYEKL. Trimming cost V 7 bases and J 10 bases; bases outside gene matches: 11. In DNA, the CDR3 is TGCGCCAGCAAAGGACTAGCGGGGGGGTCGGGGATGGAGCAGTTCTTC. This encodes CASKGLAGGSGMEQFF.

In this sample, this clone turned up a few times. The DNA for the CDR3 is TGTGCCAGCAGTCCAGACAGGGACCGTGAAAAACTGTTTTTT. It yields the protein CASSPDRDREKLFF. This chain connects TRBV5-4 to TRBJ1-4; 7 bases match TRBD1. V trimming: 5 bases; J trimming: 7 bases; junction bases outside the gene matches: 8. This CDR3 region has 14 residues. Germline-derived CDR1 and CDR2 are SGHNT and YYREEE (reference sequence).

The chain uses TRBV5-4 and TRBJ1-1, with 10 bases that match TRBD1. The CDR3 loop spans 17 amino acids. CDR1 is SGHNT, CDR2 YYREEE, per germline (reference sequence). Trimming removed 2 bases from V and 4 bases from J; junction bases left unmatched: 11. In nucleotides, the CDR3 is TGTGCCAGCAGCTTTAGGGACAGGGGACGGTTGGGCACTGAAGCTTTCTTT. Protein product: CASSFRDRGRLGTEAFF.

The chain joins TRBV9 to TRBJ1-1, with no clear D. V lost 3 bases and J lost 9, with 12 bases in between. This CDR3 region has 12 residues. Germline values: CDR1 SGDLS, CDR2 YYNGEE. For the CDR3, the DNA is TGTGCCAGCAGCGCGCCGGGTTTCCAAGCTTTCTTT. It yields the protein CASSAPGFQAFF.

The rearrangement links TRBV7-6 to TRBJ2-7; D unresolved. Trimming removed 1 base at V and 3 bases at J, with 10 bases between. The CDR3 extends over 14 amino acids. Germline loops: CDR1 SGHVS, CDR2 FNYEAQ. The CDR3 DNA reads as TGTGCCAGCAGCTTAGAGGTCAGCCACTACGAGCAGTACTTC. This gives the protein CASSLEVSHYEQYF.

This rearrangement joins TRBV15 to TRBJ1-5; no reliable D call. The CDR3 is 17 amino acids. Germline V gene data show CDR1 as LNHNV and CDR2 as YYDKDF (reference sequence). V lost 3 bases, J lost 0 bases, and 15 bases lay in between. The CDR3 region is CATSRQSGDYSNQPQHF. As DNA, the CDR3 is TGTGCCACCAGCAGGCAATCAGGCGATTATAGCAATCAGCCCCAGCATTTT.

A single count supports this clone. The rearrangement uses TRBV30 and TRBJ1-2; D remains unclear. V dropped 3 bases and J dropped 6 bases, with 14 bases sitting between them. Germline CDR1 is GTSNPN and CDR2 is SVGIG (reference sequence). CDR3 length: 13 amino acids. CDR3 DNA: TGTGCCTGGAGGGTGAGCCAGTCAGATGGCTACACCTTC. Its translation: CAWRVSQSDGYTF. The variable domain in full, with the rest retrieved from reference TRBV30 and TRBJ1-2, is SQTIHQWPATLVQPVGSPLSLECTVEGTSNPNLYWYRQAAGRGLQLLFYSVGIGQISSEVPQNLSASRPQDRQFILSSKKLLLSDSGFYLCAWRVSQSDGYTFGSGTRLTVV.

V gene TRBV7-9 combines with J gene TRBJ1-2, with D perhaps TRBD1 (5 bases). CDR1 and CDR2 (germline): SEHNR, FQNEAQ (reference sequence). V lost 3 bases and J 6 bases, leaving 8 bases between the germline ends. The CDR3 runs to 12 residues. The CDR3 DNA is TGTGCCAGCAGCTTCGGGGGGGATGGCTACACCTTC. As protein: CASSFGGDGYTF.

Regarding this clone: This sample also contains other DNA sequences that code for the same CDR3. The J gene is TRBJ2-7, the V gene TRBV7-9; D unresolved. Trimming pared 1 base from V and 4 bases from J, leaving 5 bases between. Germline CDR1 SEHNR, CDR2 FQNEAQ (reference sequence). The CDR3 is 12 residues long. The CDR3 here is CASSLGSYEQYF. CDR3 DNA sequence: TGTGCCAGCAGCTTAGGAAGTTACGAGCAGTACTTC.

CDR3 sequence: CASSQGTSGGADTQYF. Written as DNA, the CDR3 is TGCGCCAGCAGCCAAGGGACTAGCGGGGGGGCAGATACGCAGTATTTT. The chain has TRBV4-3 and TRBJ2-3; 15 bases map to TRBD2. Trimming removed 1 base from V and 4 bases from J; junction bases left unmatched: 0. Per germline, CDR1 LGHNA and CDR2 YSLEER. The CDR3 has 16 amino acids.

The table lists this clone with a few counts. The CDR3 sequence is CASSDSTPASTDTQYF. In DNA form, the CDR3 reads TGTGCCAGCAGTGACTCGACGCCAGCTAGCACAGATACGCAGTATTTT. The rearrangement links TRBV6-4 to TRBJ2-3, with D hard to call. The CDR3 runs 16 residues. The V gene's germline CDR1 is MRHNA and CDR2 SNTAGT. The V gene lost 0 bases and the J gene lost 0 bases, with 10 bases spanning the gap.

A few counts support this clone. This rearrangement joins TRBV5-8 to TRBJ2-1, with TRBD1 matching 7 bases. V was clipped by 0 bases and J by 3 bases; unmatched bases: 0. CDR1 SGHTS and CDR2 YDEGEE come from the germline V gene. This CDR3 has 14 amino acids. This CDR3 is CASSLGTGYNEQFF. CDR3 nucleotides: TGTGCCAGCAGCTTGGGGACAGGCTACAATGAGCAGTTCTTC.

This chain links TRBV7-6 with TRBJ2-1, with 7 positions matching TRBD1. CDR1 is SGHVS and CDR2 is FNYEAQ in the germline V gene. The CDR3 runs 16 residues. Trimming at V came to 1 base and at J to 8 bases, leaving 11 bases not matched to a gene. The CDR3 here is CASSLGTGVTLDEQFF. The CDR3 DNA follows: TGTGCCAGCAGCTTAGGCACAGGGGTGACTTTAGATGAGCAGTTCTTC.

V and J are TRBV7-8 and TRBJ2-4, with D perhaps given as TRBD1 or TRBD2 (5 bases each). Germline V gene data show CDR1 as SGHVS and CDR2 as FQNEAQ. This CDR3 is 16 amino acids long. Trimming shortened V by 1 base and J by 1 base, and 11 bases separated the two germline ends. CDR3 region: CASSLVEWGAKNIQYF. DNA for the CDR3: TGTGCCAGCAGCTTAGTGGAGTGGGGGGCCAAAAACATTCAGTACTTC.

The chain recombines TRBV14 with TRBJ2-1; D possibly matches TRBD1 or TRBD2 (6 bases each). Looked up from germline, CDR1 is SGHDN and CDR2 is FVKESK. V was cut by 4 bases and J by 0 bases, with 13 bases left in between. CDR3 length: 16 residues. The CDR3 DNA sequence: TGTGCCAGCAGCCCACCGGGGGCTCGCTCCTACAATGAGCAGTTCTTC. It yields the protein CASSPPGARSYNEQFF.

The chain combines TRBV6-6 with TRBJ2-3, with D possibly matching TRBD1 (5 bases). Germline V gives CDR1 MNHNY, CDR2 SVGAGI (reference sequence). CDR3 length: 13 amino acids. V lost 11 bases to trimming and J lost 0 bases, with 12 bases between them. In nucleotides, the CDR3 is TGTGCCGCAAGGGGCGCCAGCACAGATACGCAGTATTTT. Encoded protein: CAARGASTDTQYF.

The rearrangement uses TRBV9 and TRBJ2-1; D remains unclear. V was pared by 7 bases and J by 9 bases, with 11 bases between. Germline V lookup: CDR1 SGDLS, CDR2 YYNGEE. The CDR3 is made up of 11 amino acids. The CDR3 DNA sequence: TGTGCCAGCGGCAACGCTCTTGAGCAGTTCTTC. Protein sequence: CASGNALEQFF.

This sequence joins TRBV19 and TRBJ2-5, with a possible D match to TRBD2 (5 bases). Germline CDR1 and CDR2: LNHDA and SQIVND (reference sequence). This CDR3 is built from 14 residues. Between the trimmed V and J ends, which lost 3 bases and 4 bases, there was a span of 12 bases. The CDR3, as DNA: TGTGCCAGTAGTATTGCTAGCATTGGAGAGACCCAGTACTTC. This gives the protein CASSIASIGETQYF. The full variable domain, completed using reference TRBV19 and TRBJ2-5, is DGGITQSPKYLFRKEGQNVTLSCEQNLNHDAMYWYRQDPGQGLRLIYYSQIVNDFQKGDIAEGYSVSREKKESFPLTVTSAQKNPTAFYLCASSIASIGETQYFGPGTRLLVL.

The count of this clone is one. The chain joins TRBV7-8 to TRBJ2-3, with D perhaps matching TRBD1 (6 bases). Germline V gene lookup returns CDR1 SGHVS and CDR2 FQNEAQ. This CDR3 has 17 residues. V was pared by 4 bases and J by 3 bases, with 20 bases between. CDR3 nucleotide sequence: TGTGCCAGCAGCTCACCACGACAGGCAGGGCAGACAGATACGCAGTATTTT. Its translation is CASSSPRQAGQTDTQYF.